The T cell receptor (beta chain) under discussion was sequenced for a study of control samples from healthy donors and cancer patients. The length of the CDR3 is 15 residues. The V segment lost 4 bases and the J segment 5 bases; nucleotides outside the gene matches: 8. From germline, CDR1 is MNHEY and CDR2 SMNVEV (reference sequence). Sequenced by immunoSEQ multiplex PCR; TCRdb stores in-frame clones only, minus some. Here the sample spans about 270,000 clones, about four fifths being singletons. This clone has ten or more counts. The clonotype was recovered from an older woman with lung cancer. V is TRBV27 and J is TRBJ1-1; the match to TRBD1 covers 9 bases. The sequenced sample was PBMCs. The CDR3 is CASSYRDRAGTEAFF. The CDR3 bases are TGTGCCAGCAGTTATCGGGACAGGGCGGGGACTGAAGCTTTCTTT.